These 26 T cell receptor beta chains share one sample of origin, sequenced in a study of blood T cell repertoires in COVID-19 (TCRdb year 2020). The library was prepared using the immunoSEQ multiplex PCR assay. TCRdb limited this immuneACCESS table to in-frame rearrangements with V and J called. A share of clones is missing; checked studies link under half to unresolved V genes, and the rest is unexplained. The sample table shows around 150,000 clones, and about 72% are seen once. The ten top clones hold approximately 11% of the sample. The sample was peripheral blood. The receptors shown here come from a man between 60 and 75 years old who had recovered from COVID-19.

This clone was picked up a small number of times. The chain links TRBV5-1 to TRBJ2-1, with 11 bases identical to TRBD1. Trimming took 4 bases from V and 3 from J; bases not matched to a gene: 3. The CDR3 consists of 15 residues. Germline CDR1 SGHRS, CDR2 YFSETQ. CDR3: CASSRGTGGYNEQFF. The CDR3 nucleotides read TGCGCCAGCAGCCGAGGGACAGGGGGCTACAATGAGCAGTTCTTC.

Only a few counts were recorded for this clone. The V call is TRBV28, the J call TRBJ2-5, with TRBD2 matching 10 bases. Germline V gene data show CDR1 as MDHEN and CDR2 as SYDVKM. With V trimmed by 7 bases and J by 5 bases, 19 bases remained unmatched. This CDR3 spans 18 amino acids. CDR3 coding DNA: TGTGCCAGCACCACGGGTGACCTAGCGGGGGTTCCGGGGGAGACCCAGTACTTC. Its protein is CASTTGDLAGVPGETQYF.

This clone was detected a few times. This chain links TRBV4-3 with TRBJ1-4; TRBD1 matches at 8 bases. The CDR3 is 15 residues long. Trimming removed 4 bases from V and 8 bases from J; junction bases left unmatched: 9. Germline CDR1 and CDR2: LGHNA and YSLEER. CDR3 amino acids: CASSPLGQGEEKLFF. In DNA, the CDR3 is TGCGCCAGCAGCCCCCTAGGACAGGGTGAGGAAAAACTGTTTTTT.

The genes are TRBV7-9 and TRBJ1-5; the D gene is possibly TRBD1 (6 bases). The CDR3 covers 15 residues. CDR1 SEHNR and CDR2 FQNEAQ come from the germline V gene (reference sequence). V gave up 5 bases and J gave up 0 bases, with 11 bases separating them. This chain's CDR3 is CASSLGQSSNQPQHF. CDR3 nucleotides: TGTGCCAGCAGCCTAGGACAGAGTAGCAATCAGCCCCAGCATTTT.

By sample share, this clone is medium-sized (0.01 to 0.1%). This chain joins TRBV4-3 and TRBJ1-1; 11 bases agree with TRBD1. Trimming cost V 1 base and J 0 bases; bases outside gene matches: 4. The length of the CDR3 is 17 residues. The germline gives CDR1 LGHNA, CDR2 YSLEER. CDR3 nucleotide sequence: TGCGCCAGCAGCCAAGGGACAGGGGGCGCCTTGAACACTGAAGCTTTCTTT. It is translated as CASSQGTGGALNTEAFF.

By frequency in the sample, this clone is medium-sized. The chain carries TRBV10-3 and TRBJ2-5, with 7 bases lining up with TRBD2. This CDR3 spans 16 amino acids. Germline CDR1 reads ENHRY; CDR2 reads SYGVKD. Losses at the gene ends were 4 bases for V and 0 bases for J; bases not matched to a gene: 8. CDR3 amino acids: CAISAASGANQETQYF. The CDR3 nucleotides are TGTGCCATCAGTGCTGCTAGCGGAGCTAACCAAGAGACCCAGTACTTC.

The sample holds a few counts of this clone. This chain joins TRBV4-3 and TRBJ2-1; TRBD2 agrees at 14 bases. This CDR3 has 17 amino acids. V gave up 3 bases and J gave up 6 bases; unmatched junction bases: 7. The germline V gene has CDR1 LGHNA and CDR2 YSLEER. CDR3 loop: CASSQGLAGVRGNEQFF. The CDR3 nucleotides are TGCGCCAGCAGCCAGGGACTAGCGGGAGTTAGGGGCAATGAGCAGTTCTTC.

This clone turned up a few times. The CDR3 DNA follows: TGTGCCAGCAGCGTAGTACAGTACAATGAGCAGTTCTTC. Protein sequence: CASSVVQYNEQFF. V usage is TRBV9 and J usage is TRBJ2-1; D unresolved. Germline V gene data show CDR1 as SGDLS and CDR2 as YYNGEE. Trimming took off 0 bases at V and 4 bases at J, with 5 bases between the two ends. The CDR3 loop spans 13 amino acids.

The chain carries TRBV5-4 and TRBJ1-2; the D gene is possibly TRBD1 (5 bases). Trimming stripped 3 bases from V and 1 base from J, with 7 bases between. CDR1 is SGHNT and CDR2 is YYREEE in the germline V gene (reference sequence). This CDR3 spans 13 amino acids. The DNA of the CDR3 is TGTGCCAGCAGCTCGGACATTAACTATGGCTACACCTTC. Protein: CASSSDINYGYTF.

The chain is built from TRBV24-1 and TRBJ2-2, with 10 bases that match TRBD2. The CDR3 sequence is 17 residues long. Germline V gene lookup returns CDR1 KGHDR and CDR2 SFDVKD. After removal of 4 bases from V and 3 bases from J, the junction contained 7 bases not matched to a gene. DNA for the CDR3: TGTGCCACCAGTGACCCCACTAGCGGGATTGACACCGGGGAGCTGTTTTTT. Its translation is CATSDPTSGIDTGELFF.

The chain links TRBV18 to TRBJ2-3, with TRBD2 matching 9 bases. The CDR3 extends over 14 amino acids. With 2 bases clipped from V and 5 bases from J, the junction kept 2 bases outside the gene matches. The germline CDR1 and CDR2 sequences are KGHSH and LQKENI. The CDR3 spells CASSPGLALDTQYF. The CDR3, as DNA: TGTGCCAGCTCACCAGGACTAGCGTTAGATACGCAGTATTTT.

The chain employs TRBV18 and TRBJ2-5; 8 bases line up with TRBD2. The CDR3 loop spans 16 amino acids. CDR1 is KGHSH and CDR2 is LQKENI in the germline V gene. V lost 4 bases and J lost 3; bases outside the gene matches: 10. CDR3 region: CASSLFATSEKETQYF. The CDR3 nucleotides are TGTGCCAGCTCACTTTTCGCGACTAGCGAGAAAGAGACCCAGTACTTC.

V and J are TRBV28 and TRBJ2-7; 7 positions agree with TRBD1. The CDR3 covers 15 residues. CDR1 and CDR2 (germline): MDHEN, SYDVKM. Trimming took 3 bases from V and 0 from J; bases not matched to a gene: 5. CDR3 amino acids: CASSLTGSPSYEQYF. The CDR3 bases are TGTGCCAGCAGTTTGACAGGGAGCCCCTCCTACGAGCAGTACTTC.

Here the CDR3 reads CASSESVGGGNQPQHF. The CDR3 DNA is TGTGCCAGCAGTGAATCTGTGGGCGGGGGCAATCAGCCCCAGCATTTT. V is TRBV2 and J is TRBJ1-5; D call uncertain. V was clipped by 2 bases and J by 2 bases, with 13 bases between them. Germline values: CDR1 SNHLY, CDR2 FYNNEI. This CDR3 region has 16 residues. The whole variable domain, remainder taken from reference TRBV2 and TRBJ1-5, is EPEVTQTPSHQVTQMGQEVILRCVPISNHLYFYWYRQILGQKVEFLVSFYNNEISEKSEIFDDQFSVERPDGSNFTLKIRSTKLEDSAMYFCASSESVGGGNQPQHFGDGTRLSIL.

V is TRBV19 and J is TRBJ2-5, with 9 bases identical to TRBD1. Trimming took 5 bases from V and 5 from J; bases not matched to a gene: 6. Germline assignment: CDR1 LNHDA and CDR2 SQIVND (reference sequence). The CDR3 extends over 14 amino acids. This CDR3 reads CASSPQGARETQYF. The DNA of the CDR3 is TGTGCCAGTAGTCCACAGGGGGCTAGGGAGACCCAGTACTTC.

This clone was seen more than once but under ten times. The rearrangement uses TRBV6-5 and TRBJ1-3, with D unresolved. The CDR3 is made up of 13 amino acids. V was trimmed by 7 bases and J by 5 bases, leaving 12 bases between them. The germline V gene encodes CDR1 MNHEY and CDR2 SVGAGI. The CDR3: CASTPRVRNTIYF. The CDR3 bases are TGTGCCAGCACTCCGAGGGTGCGAAACACCATATATTTT.

This clone is a singleton in its sample. The chain couples TRBV5-1 to TRBJ1-1; D is unresolved. Germline values: CDR1 SGHRS, CDR2 YFSETQ. Trimming shortened V by 4 bases and J by 4 bases, and 11 bases separated the two germline ends. The length of the CDR3 is 13 residues. The DNA for the CDR3 is TGCGCCAGCAGCCCTGGAGGTGGCACTGAAGCTTTCTTT. Translation: CASSPGGGTEAFF.

The gene calls are TRBV24-1 and TRBJ2-5, with TRBD1 matching over 9 bases. Germline CDR1 and CDR2: KGHDR and SFDVKD. V shed 4 bases, J shed 4 bases, and the junction held 3 bases outside the gene matches. The CDR3 runs 14 residues. The CDR3 nucleotides are TGTGCCACCAGTGACACAGGGGGCGGAGAGACCCAGTACTTC. This gives the protein CATSDTGGGETQYF.

The rearrangement uses TRBV30 and TRBJ1-4, with D hard to call. CDR3 length equals 14 residues. In germline, CDR1 is GTSNPN, CDR2 SVGIG (reference sequence). Between the trimmed V and J ends, which lost 1 base and 10 bases, there was a span of 16 bases. The CDR3 sequence is CAWSANRAGRKLFF. CDR3 nucleotides: TGTGCCTGGAGTGCTAATAGAGCGGGGAGAAAACTGTTTTTT. The entire variable domain, with the rest obtained from reference TRBV30 and TRBJ1-4, is as follows: SQTIHQWPATLVQPVGSPLSLECTVEGTSNPNLYWYRQAAGRGLQLLFYSVGIGQISSEVPQNLSASRPQDRQFILSSKKLLLSDSGFYLCAWSANRAGRKLFFGSGTQLSVL.

This chain uses TRBV2 with TRBJ2-1; 11 nucleotides match TRBD2. The CDR3 has 15 amino acids. Looked up from germline, CDR1 is SNHLY and CDR2 is FYNNEI. Trimming at V came to 7 bases and at J to 4 bases, leaving 6 bases not matched to a gene. The CDR3 region is CASMSGTSGYNEQFF. CDR3 in DNA: TGTGCCAGCATGTCGGGGACTAGCGGTTACAATGAGCAGTTCTTC.

V and J are TRBV7-9 and TRBJ1-1, with TRBD1 identical over 7 bases. Germline assignment: CDR1 SEHNR and CDR2 FQNEAQ (reference sequence). The CDR3 runs 14 residues. Germline trimming cut 5 bases from V and 5 bases from J; bases unmatched to any gene: 8. CDR3 bases: TGTGCCAGCAGCCCTCAGGGGGTAGGGACTGAAGCTTTCTTT. Its translation: CASSPQGVGTEAFF.

The chain has TRBV18 and TRBJ1-4; 8 bases are shared with TRBD1. The CDR3 spans 15 residues. Germline-derived CDR1 and CDR2 are KGHSH and LQKENI. Trimming at V came to 6 bases and at J to 2 bases, leaving 5 bases not matched to a gene. CDR3 nucleotides: TGTGCCAGCTCTTTTTGGACAGGGACTAATGAAAAACTGTTTTTT. Translating gives CASSFWTGTNEKLFF.

The chain employs TRBV6-1 and TRBJ2-1; TRBD1 might be the D (5 bases). Deletions cut 3 bases from V and 4 bases from J, with 7 bases between. Germline CDR1 is MNHNS and CDR2 is SASEGT. The CDR3 loop spans 13 amino acids. The CDR3 protein is CASSETDYNEQFF. The CDR3, as DNA: TGTGCCAGCAGTGAGACAGATTACAATGAGCAGTTCTTC.

The J gene is TRBJ2-7, the V gene TRBV20-1; D is ambiguous. In germline, CDR1 is DFQATT, CDR2 SNEGSKA (reference sequence). V shed 6 bases and J shed 6 bases, with 9 bases lying between them. The CDR3 extends over 10 amino acids. The CDR3 DNA follows: TGCAGTGCCGAGGTGGGCGAGCAGTACTTC. This sequence encodes CSAEVGEQYF.

The chain employs TRBV5-1 and TRBJ1-4, with a possible D match to TRBD1 (6 bases). This CDR3 has 15 residues. V dropped 4 bases and J dropped 4 bases, with 14 bases sitting between them. Germline CDR1 reads SGHRS; CDR2 reads YFSETQ. The CDR3, as DNA: TGCGCCAGCAGCCTGTCCGGACAGCTTAATGAAAAACTGTTTTTT. Translating gives CASSLSGQLNEKLFF.

J is TRBJ2-1 and V is TRBV5-1; 10 nucleotides align to TRBD2. The germline V gene encodes CDR1 SGHRS and CDR2 YFSETQ. The CDR3 spans 15 residues. The J segment lost 5 bases and the V segment lost 0 bases, leaving 2 bases of the junction unmatched. The CDR3 reads CASSLELAGHNEQFF. CDR3 in DNA: TGCGCCAGCAGCTTGGAACTAGCGGGACACAATGAGCAGTTCTTC.